This TCR beta chain appears in the sequencing data of a study of CD8+CD57+ T cells in acquired aplastic anemia. Findings and caveats of the study: Overlapping CD8+ CDR3 repertoires of patients and controls contained nearly 30 shared sequences.

All patients picked for sequencing had shown, by flow cytometry, an expansion of CD8+CD57+ cells. Trimming left V 6 bases short and J 2 bases short, with 14 bases between. The CDR3 extends over 15 amino acids. Germline CDR1 is ENHRY and CDR2 is SYGVKD. Points on this clonotype: What it binds is unknown. A much larger clonotype is one base distant, so this may be a read error.

Both TCR beta VDJ combination and CDR3 sequence profiling were carried out. Genomic DNA was the template for this profiling. TCRdb independently ran MiXCR on the reads; one entry per CDR3 protein. The data contain more than 150,000 distinct CDR3 sequences, approximately 52% of them singletons. The sequence was obtained from a human donor with aplastic anemia. The rearrangement uses TRBV10-3 and TRBJ1-5; D is uncertain. The sample was sorted CD4+, CD8+, or CD8+CD57+ T cells (not recorded which) from PBMCs. CDR3: CAISRLQEGNQPQHF. The CDR3 DNA sequence: TGTGCCATCAGCCGCTTGCAGGAAGGCAATCAGCCCCAGCATTTT.